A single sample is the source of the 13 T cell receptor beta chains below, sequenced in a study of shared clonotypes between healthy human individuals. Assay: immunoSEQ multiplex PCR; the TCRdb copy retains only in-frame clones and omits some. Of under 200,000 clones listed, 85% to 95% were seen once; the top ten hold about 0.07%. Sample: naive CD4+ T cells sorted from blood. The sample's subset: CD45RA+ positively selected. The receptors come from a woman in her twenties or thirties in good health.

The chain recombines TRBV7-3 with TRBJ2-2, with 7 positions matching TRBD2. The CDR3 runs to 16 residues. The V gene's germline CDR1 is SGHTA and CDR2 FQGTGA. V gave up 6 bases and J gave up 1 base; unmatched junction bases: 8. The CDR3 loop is CASSPHGLENTGELFF. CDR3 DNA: TGTGCCAGCAGTCCCCATGGACTAGAGAACACCGGGGAGCTGTTTTTT. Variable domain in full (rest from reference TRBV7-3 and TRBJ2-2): GAGVSQTPSNKVTEKGKYVELRCDPISGHTALYWYRQSLGQGPEFLIYFQGTGAADDSGLPNDRFFAVRPEGSVSTLKIQRTERGDSAVYLCASSPHGLENTGELFFGEGSRLTVL.

The CDR3 nucleotides read TGTGCCAGCTCTCCTGTGGGGGCGCCCCCCAAAAACATTCAGTACTTC. Translating it yields CASSPVGAPPKNIQYF. The rearrangement uses TRBV18 and TRBJ2-4, with D maybe TRBD1 (6 bases). V was clipped by 6 bases and J by 2 bases, with 17 bases between them. The germline V gene has CDR1 KGHSH and CDR2 LQKENI. This CDR3 is built from 16 residues.

DNA for the CDR3: TGCAGCGTTGAATCACAGGACAGGCCCTTTATGTTTGGCTACACCTTC. Its translation: CSVESQDRPFMFGYTF. This chain connects TRBV29-1 to TRBJ1-2, with 7 bases fitting TRBD1. The V and J ends lost 2 bases and 7 bases, in that order; junction bases with no gene match: 16. Germline V gene lookup returns CDR1 SQVTM and CDR2 ANQGSEA. This CDR3 has 16 residues.

The CDR3 bases are TGTGCCAGCAGCTCCCTATCGGATACGCAGTATTTT. This sequence encodes CASSSLSDTQYF. This chain links TRBV28 with TRBJ2-3; the D is unclear. The CDR3 is made up of 12 amino acids. V was pared by 6 bases and J by 6 bases, with 10 bases between. Germline loops: CDR1 MDHEN, CDR2 SYDVKM.

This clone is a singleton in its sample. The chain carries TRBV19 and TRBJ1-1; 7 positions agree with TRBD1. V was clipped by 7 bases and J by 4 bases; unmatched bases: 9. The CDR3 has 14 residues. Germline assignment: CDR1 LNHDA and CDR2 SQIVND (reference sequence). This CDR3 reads CASNPTGLGTEAFF. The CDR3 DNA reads TGTGCCAGTAACCCGACAGGGTTAGGCACTGAAGCTTTCTTT.

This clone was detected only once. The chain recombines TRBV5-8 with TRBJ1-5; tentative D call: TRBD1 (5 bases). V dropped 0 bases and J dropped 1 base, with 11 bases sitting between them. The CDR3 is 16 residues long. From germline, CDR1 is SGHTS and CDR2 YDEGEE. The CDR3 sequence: CASSLARGRSNQPQHF. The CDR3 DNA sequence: TGTGCCAGCAGCTTGGCCCGGGGCAGAAGCAATCAGCCCCAGCATTTT.

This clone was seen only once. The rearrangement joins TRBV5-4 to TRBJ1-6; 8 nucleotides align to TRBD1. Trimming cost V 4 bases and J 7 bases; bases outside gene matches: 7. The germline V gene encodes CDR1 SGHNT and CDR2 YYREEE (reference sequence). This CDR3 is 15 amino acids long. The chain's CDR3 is CASSPRQGLNSPLHF. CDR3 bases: TGTGCCAGCAGCCCCCGACAGGGGTTGAATTCACCCCTCCACTTT.

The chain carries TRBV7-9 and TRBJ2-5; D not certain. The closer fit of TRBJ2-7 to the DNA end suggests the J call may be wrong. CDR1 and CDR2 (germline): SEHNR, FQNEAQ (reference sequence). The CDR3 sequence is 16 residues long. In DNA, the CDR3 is TGTGCCAGCAGCTTTTCCATTGACGCTTACTCCTACGAGCAGTACTTC. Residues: CASSFSIDAYSYEQYF.

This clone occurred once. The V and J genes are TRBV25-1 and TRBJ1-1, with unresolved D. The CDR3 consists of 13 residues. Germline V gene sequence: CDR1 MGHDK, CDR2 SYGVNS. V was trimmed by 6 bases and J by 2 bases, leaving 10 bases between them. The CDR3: CASRAPDNTEAFF. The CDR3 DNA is TGTGCCAGCAGGGCCCCTGACAACACTGAAGCTTTCTTT.

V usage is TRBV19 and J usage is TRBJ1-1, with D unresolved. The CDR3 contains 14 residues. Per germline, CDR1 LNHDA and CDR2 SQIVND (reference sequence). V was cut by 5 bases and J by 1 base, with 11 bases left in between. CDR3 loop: CASSLYRQNTEAFF. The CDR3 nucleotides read TGTGCCAGTAGTCTCTACCGACAGAACACTGAAGCTTTCTTT.

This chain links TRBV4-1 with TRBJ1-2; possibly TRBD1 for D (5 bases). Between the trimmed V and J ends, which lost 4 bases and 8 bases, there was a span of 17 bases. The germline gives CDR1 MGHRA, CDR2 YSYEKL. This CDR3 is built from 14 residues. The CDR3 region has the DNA TGCGCCAGCAGCCCCCCCCTAGGGGACGTCGGCTACACCTTC. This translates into CASSPPLGDVGYTF.

This CDR3 is CANAPREYEQYF. The CDR3 DNA follows: TGTGCCAACGCCCCCCGGGAGTACGAGCAGTACTTC. The chain uses TRBV10-3 and TRBJ2-7; the D gene is possibly TRBD2 (6 bases). CDR1 and CDR2 from the germline V gene are ENHRY and SYGVKD. V dropped 10 bases and J dropped 4 bases, with 14 bases sitting between them. This CDR3 comprises 12 residues.

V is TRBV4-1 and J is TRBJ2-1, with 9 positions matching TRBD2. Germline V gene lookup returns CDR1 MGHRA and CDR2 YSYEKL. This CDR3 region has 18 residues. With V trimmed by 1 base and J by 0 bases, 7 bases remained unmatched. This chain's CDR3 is CASSQVAGGPSSYNEQFF. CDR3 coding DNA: TGCGCCAGCAGCCAAGTTGCGGGAGGGCCTAGCTCCTACAATGAGCAGTTCTTC.